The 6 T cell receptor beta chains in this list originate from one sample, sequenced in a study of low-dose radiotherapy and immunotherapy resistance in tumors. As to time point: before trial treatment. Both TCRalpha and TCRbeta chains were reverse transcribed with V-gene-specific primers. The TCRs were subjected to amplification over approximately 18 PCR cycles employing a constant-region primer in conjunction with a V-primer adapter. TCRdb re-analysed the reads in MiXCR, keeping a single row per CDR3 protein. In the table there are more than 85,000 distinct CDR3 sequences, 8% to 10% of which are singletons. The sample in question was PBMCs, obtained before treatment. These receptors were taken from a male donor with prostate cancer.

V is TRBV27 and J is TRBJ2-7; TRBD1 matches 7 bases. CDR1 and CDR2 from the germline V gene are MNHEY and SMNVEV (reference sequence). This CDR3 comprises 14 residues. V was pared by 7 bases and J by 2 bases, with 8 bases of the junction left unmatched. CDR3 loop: CASTPGQPTYEQYF. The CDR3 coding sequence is TGTGCCAGCACCCCGGGACAGCCAACCTACGAGCAGTACTTC.

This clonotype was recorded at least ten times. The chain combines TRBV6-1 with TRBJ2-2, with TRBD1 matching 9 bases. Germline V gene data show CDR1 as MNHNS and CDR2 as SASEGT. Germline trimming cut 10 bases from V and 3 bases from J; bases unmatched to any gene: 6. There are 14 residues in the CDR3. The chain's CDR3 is CATRRTGDTGELFF. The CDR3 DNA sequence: TGTGCCACCCGTCGGACAGGGGACACCGGGGAGCTGTTTTTT.

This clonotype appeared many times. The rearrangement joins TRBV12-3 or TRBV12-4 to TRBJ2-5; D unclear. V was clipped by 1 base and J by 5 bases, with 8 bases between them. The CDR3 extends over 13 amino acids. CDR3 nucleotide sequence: TGTGCCAGCAGTTTAGTTACTTTGGAGACCCAGTACTTC. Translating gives CASSLVTLETQYF.

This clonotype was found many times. The CDR3 loop is CASSQGNANGANVLTF. CDR3 DNA sequence: TGCGCCAGCAGCCAAGGTAATGCCAATGGGGCCAACGTCCTGACTTTC. The chain uses TRBV4-1 and TRBJ2-6; the D is unclear. In germline, CDR1 is MGHRA, CDR2 YSYEKL. V was pared by 1 base and J by 3 bases, with 10 bases between. CDR3 size: 16 residues.

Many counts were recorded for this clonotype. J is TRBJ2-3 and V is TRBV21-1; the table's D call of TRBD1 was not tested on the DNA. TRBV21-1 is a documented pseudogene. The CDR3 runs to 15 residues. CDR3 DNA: TGTGCCAGCAGCAGCCCGGGACAGGGGGCAGATACGCAGTATTTT. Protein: CASSSPGQGADTQYF.

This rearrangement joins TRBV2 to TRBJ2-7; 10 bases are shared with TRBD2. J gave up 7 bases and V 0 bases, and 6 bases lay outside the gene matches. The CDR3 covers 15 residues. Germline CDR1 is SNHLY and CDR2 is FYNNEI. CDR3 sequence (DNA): TGTGCCAGCAGTGAAGCGCCTAGCGGGAGTGGGGAGCAGTACTTC. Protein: CASSEAPSGSGEQYF.